The 5 T cell receptor beta chains below come from one sample, sequenced in a study of OX40 agonist ivuxolimab in advanced cancers. Repertoires were generated with immunoSEQ multiplex PCR, while TCRdb's copy carries only in-frame clones and drops some. Of about 76,000 clones listed, around nine tenths are singletons. The starting material was CD4+ or CD8+ T cells sorted from blood, obtained in a trial of the OX40 agonist ivuxolimab. The receptors derive from an adult with an advanced solid tumor such as melanoma, head and neck, liver or kidney cancer.

This clone was detected only once. The chain has TRBV11-2 and TRBJ1-2, with TRBD1 matching over 11 bases. V was clipped by 6 bases and J by 2 bases; unmatched bases: 8. The V gene's germline CDR1 is SGHAT and CDR2 FQNNGV. The CDR3 has 16 amino acids. CDR3 amino acids: CASSQDRGRVNYGYTF. Written as DNA, the CDR3 is TGTGCCAGCAGTCAGGACAGGGGGCGAGTGAACTATGGCTACACCTTC.

The chain has TRBV15 and TRBJ2-1; tentatively, D is TRBD2 (5 bases). Germline CDR1 LNHNV, CDR2 YYDKDF (reference sequence). CDR3 length: 15 residues. Trimming cost V 3 bases and J 6 bases, with 15 bases left between them. DNA for the CDR3: TGTGCCACCAGCAGGGATACAAGTGGGAGCAATGAGCAGTTCTTC. Encoded protein: CATSRDTSGSNEQFF.

This chain joins TRBV2 and TRBJ2-3; tentatively, D is TRBD2 (5 bases). The germline V and J ends were trimmed by 4 bases and 0 bases, with 11 bases remaining between them. This CDR3 region has 15 residues. Per germline, CDR1 SNHLY and CDR2 FYNNEI. CDR3 nucleotide sequence: TGTGCCAGCAGTGTAAGGCGGGCAAGCACAGATACGCAGTATTTT. It specifies CASSVRRASTDTQYF.

The chain uses TRBV7-3 and TRBJ1-3; D is perhaps TRBD1 (6 bases). Trimming took 5 bases from V and 1 from J, leaving 9 bases between them. This CDR3 is 14 amino acids long. Germline CDR1 and CDR2: SGHTA and FQGTGA. The CDR3 is CASSPTGSGNTIYF. The CDR3 bases are TGTGCCAGCAGCCCCACAGGGTCTGGAAACACCATATATTTT.

V and J are TRBV29-1 and TRBJ1-1; D is perhaps TRBD1 (5 bases). CDR1 and CDR2 from the germline V gene are SQVTM and ANQGSEA. The CDR3 contains 12 residues. Trimming removed 7 bases at V and 3 bases at J, with 12 bases between. The CDR3 sequence: CSAKDIHTEAFF. CDR3 nucleotide sequence: TGCAGCGCCAAGGACATACACACTGAAGCTTTCTTT.